This T cell receptor (beta chain) was identified during a study of OX40 agonist ivuxolimab in advanced cancers. Across the whole study: Those treated in dose escalation had hepatocellular carcinoma, melanoma, renal cell cancer or head and neck cancer. The mean age was approximately 60 years, ranging from about 20 to 90, with around four fifths of participants male. Around 40% of patients had received prior checkpoint inhibitor therapy.

Whole-study results and caveats: Among the lowest peripheral clonal expansion occurred in 0.1-3.0 mg/kg partial responders.

On this clone: Its antigen is not identified.

Produced via immunoSEQ multiplex PCR; TCRdb's table is partial and in-frame only. The table lists 40,000 or so clones, 92% of them singletons. The length of the CDR3 is 12 residues. CDR1 and CDR2 (germline): SGDLS, YYNGEE. The V end was cut by 4 bases, the J end by 3 bases, with 8 bases between. The specimen comprised CD4+ or CD8+ T cells sorted from blood, sampled in a trial of the OX40 agonist ivuxolimab. The sequence was collected from an adult with an advanced solid tumor such as melanoma, head and neck, liver or kidney cancer. V usage is TRBV9 and J usage is TRBJ2-7; no clear D gene. CDR3 sequence: CASSPDGYEQYF. The CDR3 bases are TGTGCCAGCAGCCCCGACGGCTACGAGCAGTACTTC.